These T cell receptor beta chains were read from a single sample in a study of blood T cell repertoires in COVID-19. The method was immunoSEQ multiplex PCR; TCRdb's version includes in-frame clones alone and lacks a portion of them. The table lists roughly 250,000 clones, around 88% of them singletons, with under 0.95% in the top ten. The sample was peripheral blood. The receptors derive from a young man with acute or convalescent COVID-19. Both conserved end residues are part of each CDR3. D genes are given only for firm matches. Clone size appears in some rows only: once, few, many, or a class for an expanded clone.

d_call: -
j_call: TRBJ1-1
clone_size: few
v_call: TRBV18
cdr3_aa: CASSPDSFVVNTEAFF
cdr3_nt: TGTGCCAGCTCACCAGATAGTTTCGTGGTGAACACTGAAGCTTTCTTT

d_call: -
j_call: TRBJ1-6
clone_size: -
v_call: TRBV6-6
cdr3_aa: CASTLTGYNSPLHF
cdr3_nt: TGTGCCAGCACCCTGACAGGTTATAATTCACCCCTCCACTTT

d_call: TRBD2
j_call: TRBJ2-1
clone_size: -
v_call: TRBV3-1/TRBV3-2
cdr3_aa: CASSHISRLAGGVESEQFF
cdr3_nt: TGTGCCAGCAGCCACATATCAAGACTAGCGGGGGGCGTGGAAAGTGAGCAGTTCTTC

d_call: -
j_call: TRBJ1-2
clone_size: -
v_call: TRBV5-5
cdr3_aa: CASSFLQNYGYTF
cdr3_nt: TGTGCCAGCAGCTTTTTACAGAACTATGGCTACACCTTC

d_call: TRBD1
j_call: TRBJ1-1
clone_size: -
v_call: TRBV11-1
cdr3_aa: CASSLRDRGGTEAFF
cdr3_nt: TGTGCCAGCAGCTTAAGGGACAGGGGCGGCACTGAAGCTTTCTTT

d_call: -
j_call: TRBJ1-1
clone_size: once
v_call: TRBV7-8
cdr3_aa: CASSLEGREYLNTEAFF
cdr3_nt: TGTGCCAGCAGCTTAGAGGGCAGGGAATACTTGAACACTGAAGCTTTCTTT

d_call: -
j_call: TRBJ2-3
clone_size: -
v_call: TRBV27
cdr3_aa: CASSLYRGSGAFLVGNIDTQYF
cdr3_nt: TGTGCCAGCAGTTTGTATAGGGGGAGTGGTGCTTTTTTGGTTGGGAATATAGATACGCAGTATTTT

d_call: -
j_call: TRBJ1-2
clone_size: -
v_call: TRBV5-1
cdr3_aa: CASSLARGGKGYTF
cdr3_nt: TGCGCCAGCAGCTTGGCGCGGGGAGGGAAAGGCTACACCTTC

d_call: TRBD2
j_call: TRBJ2-3
clone_size: -
v_call: TRBV19
cdr3_aa: CASSQRGGAFGTDTQYF
cdr3_nt: TGTGCCAGTAGTCAACGCGGGGGGGCTTTTGGCACAGATACGCAGTATTTT

d_call: -
j_call: TRBJ1-6
clone_size: few
v_call: TRBV5-4
cdr3_aa: CASSLQGYDNSPLHF
cdr3_nt: TGTGCCAGCAGCTTACAGGGATACGATAATTCACCCCTCCACTTT

d_call: -
j_call: TRBJ2-1
clone_size: -
v_call: TRBV27
cdr3_aa: CASSLSQYNEQFF
cdr3_nt: TGTGCCAGCAGTTTATCCCAGTACAATGAGCAGTTCTTC

d_call: -
j_call: TRBJ2-7
clone_size: few
v_call: TRBV12-3/TRBV12-4
cdr3_aa: CASSFTVPYEQYF
cdr3_nt: TGTGCCAGCAGTTTTACGGTTCCGTACGAGCAGTACTTC

d_call: -
j_call: TRBJ2-7
clone_size: -
v_call: TRBV3-1/TRBV3-2
cdr3_aa: CASSQDADSSYEQYF
cdr3_nt: TGTGCCAGCAGCCAAGATGCCGACAGCTCCTACGAGCAGTACTTC

d_call: TRBD2
j_call: TRBJ2-1
clone_size: -
v_call: TRBV7-8
cdr3_aa: CASSLAGTSGSFAYNEQFF
cdr3_nt: TGTGCCAGCAGCTTAGCGGGTACTAGCGGGAGTTTTGCCTACAATGAGCAGTTCTTC

d_call: TRBD2
j_call: TRBJ2-7
clone_size: -
v_call: TRBV7-2
cdr3_aa: CASSWTSGRYEQYF
cdr3_nt: TGTGCCAGCAGTTGGACTAGCGGGAGGTACGAGCAGTACTTC

d_call: TRBD1
j_call: TRBJ2-2
clone_size: -
v_call: TRBV6-5
cdr3_aa: CASMGQGGIGELFF
cdr3_nt: TGTGCCAGCATGGGACAGGGAGGGATCGGGGAGCTGTTTTTT

d_call: -
j_call: TRBJ1-1
clone_size: -
v_call: TRBV19
cdr3_aa: CASRKGPVNTEAFF
cdr3_nt: TGTGCCAGCCGTAAGGGGCCGGTGAACACTGAAGCTTTCTTT

d_call: -
j_call: TRBJ1-2
clone_size: few
v_call: TRBV2
cdr3_aa: CASRTWGGGGYTF
cdr3_nt: TGTGCCAGCAGGACCTGGGGGGGCGGCGGCTACACCTTC

d_call: TRBD1
j_call: TRBJ2-1
clone_size: -
v_call: TRBV5-1
cdr3_aa: CASSVDRNGREQFF
cdr3_nt: TGCGCCAGCAGCGTGGACAGGAACGGCCGTGAGCAGTTCTTC

d_call: TRBD2
j_call: TRBJ2-2
clone_size: once
v_call: TRBV4-2
cdr3_aa: CASSQGGRDTGELFF
cdr3_nt: TGTGCCAGCAGCCAGGGCGGGAGGGACACCGGGGAGCTGTTTTTT

d_call: TRBD1
j_call: TRBJ2-7
clone_size: -
v_call: TRBV5-1
cdr3_aa: CASSPRDRGGEQYF
cdr3_nt: TGCGCCAGCAGCCCCCGGGACAGGGGAGGAGAGCAGTACTTC

d_call: TRBD1
j_call: TRBJ1-2
clone_size: once
v_call: TRBV9
cdr3_aa: CASSVQEVDRVNGYTF
cdr3_nt: TGTGCCAGCAGCGTACAAGAAGTGGACAGGGTAAATGGCTACACCTTC

d_call: TRBD2
j_call: TRBJ2-2
clone_size: -
v_call: TRBV18
cdr3_aa: CASSRQASGPTGELFF
cdr3_nt: TGTGCCAGCTCTCGACAGGCTAGCGGGCCTACCGGGGAGCTGTTTTTT

d_call: TRBD1
j_call: TRBJ2-7
clone_size: -
v_call: TRBV7-8
cdr3_aa: CASSSDRELSYEQYF
cdr3_nt: TGTGCCAGCAGCTCCGACAGGGAGTTATCCTACGAGCAGTACTTC

d_call: TRBD1
j_call: TRBJ1-5
clone_size: -
v_call: TRBV6-1
cdr3_aa: CASSEWDSVAYSNQPQHF
cdr3_nt: TGTGCCAGCAGTGAGTGGGACAGCGTAGCATATAGCAATCAGCCCCAGCATTTT

d_call: -
j_call: TRBJ1-2
clone_size: -
v_call: TRBV9
cdr3_aa: CASSVTGNHYGYTF
cdr3_nt: TGTGCCAGCAGCGTAACCGGGAACCACTATGGCTACACCTTC

d_call: TRBD2
j_call: TRBJ2-3
clone_size: once
v_call: TRBV28
cdr3_aa: CASSYRTSGGLEYF
cdr3_nt: TGTGCCAGCAGTTACCGGACTAGCGGGGGGCTGGAGTATTTT

d_call: -
j_call: TRBJ1-2
clone_size: once
v_call: TRBV27
cdr3_aa: CASSEIRDYGYTF
cdr3_nt: TGTGCCAGCAGTGAGATCCGAGACTATGGCTACACCTTC

d_call: -
j_call: TRBJ1-1
clone_size: once
v_call: TRBV2
cdr3_aa: CASSVGGNTEAFF
cdr3_nt: TGTGCCAGCAGTGTGGGGGGAAACACTGAAGCTTTCTTT

d_call: -
j_call: TRBJ1-1
clone_size: -
v_call: TRBV28
cdr3_aa: CASSSGHYTEAFF
cdr3_nt: TGTGCCAGCAGCTCGGGACATTACACTGAAGCTTTCTTT

d_call: TRBD1
j_call: TRBJ1-3
clone_size: -
v_call: TRBV3-1/TRBV3-2
cdr3_aa: CASSQATGGSLRNTIYF
cdr3_nt: TGTGCCAGCAGCCAGGCAACAGGGGGCTCTTTAAGGAACACCATATATTTT

d_call: -
j_call: TRBJ1-6
clone_size: -
v_call: TRBV5-1
cdr3_aa: CASSLNYRDSPLHF
cdr3_nt: TGCGCCAGCAGCCTAAATTACAGAGATTCACCCCTCCACTTT

d_call: -
j_call: TRBJ2-3
clone_size: -
v_call: TRBV12-3/TRBV12-4
cdr3_aa: CASTQTGADTQYF
cdr3_nt: TGTGCCAGCACTCAAACGGGTGCAGATACGCAGTATTTT

d_call: -
j_call: TRBJ1-1
clone_size: -
v_call: TRBV7-4
cdr3_aa: CASSLDRGGRTEAFF
cdr3_nt: TGTGCCAGCAGCTTAGACCGGGGAGGTCGGACTGAAGCTTTCTTT

d_call: TRBD2
j_call: TRBJ2-4
clone_size: -
v_call: TRBV2
cdr3_aa: CASSEETSLSSIQYF
cdr3_nt: TGTGCCAGCAGTGAAGAGACTAGCTTATCCAGCATTCAGTACTTC

d_call: -
j_call: TRBJ1-4
clone_size: -
v_call: TRBV4-1
cdr3_aa: CASSQEPPGIATNEKLFF
cdr3_nt: TGCGCCAGCAGCCAAGAGCCTCCCGGGATTGCAACTAATGAAAAACTGTTTTTT

d_call: -
j_call: TRBJ1-1
clone_size: -
v_call: TRBV21-1
cdr3_aa: CASSTQTRTTPMNTEAFF
cdr3_nt: TGTGCCAGCAGCACACAGACACGAACCACGCCTATGAACACTGAAGCTTTCTTT

d_call: TRBD2
j_call: TRBJ2-3
clone_size: -
v_call: TRBV10-2
cdr3_aa: CASSSRLAGIENTQYF
cdr3_nt: TGCGCCAGCAGTTCTAGACTAGCGGGGATAGAAAATACGCAGTATTTT

d_call: -
j_call: TRBJ2-7
clone_size: -
v_call: TRBV12-5
cdr3_aa: CASGPSRVHEQYF
cdr3_nt: TGTGCTAGTGGTCCCAGCAGGGTCCACGAGCAGTACTTC

d_call: TRBD1
j_call: TRBJ1-3
clone_size: -
v_call: TRBV27
cdr3_aa: CASSPKTGLPGNTIYF
cdr3_nt: TGTGCCAGCAGCCCAAAGACAGGGCTTCCTGGAAACACCATATATTTT

d_call: -
j_call: TRBJ2-7
clone_size: few
v_call: TRBV5-1
cdr3_aa: CASRRDIAYEQYF
cdr3_nt: TGCGCCAGCCGTCGGGACATTGCCTACGAGCAGTACTTC

d_call: -
j_call: TRBJ2-6
clone_size: -
v_call: TRBV28
cdr3_aa: CASQYRGGLSGANVLTF
cdr3_nt: TGTGCCAGCCAATACAGGGGAGGACTCTCTGGGGCCAACGTCCTGACTTTC

d_call: -
j_call: TRBJ1-6
clone_size: once
v_call: TRBV25-1
cdr3_aa: CASSTSDRRNSPLHF
cdr3_nt: -

d_call: -
j_call: TRBJ1-2
clone_size: -
v_call: TRBV18
cdr3_aa: CASSPPTDSGYTF
cdr3_nt: TGTGCCAGCTCACCACCGACAGATTCCGGCTACACCTTC

d_call: -
j_call: TRBJ2-7
clone_size: -
v_call: TRBV5-1
cdr3_aa: CASSFDNEQYF
cdr3_nt: TGCGCCAGCAGCTTTGACAACGAGCAGTACTTC

d_call: TRBD2
j_call: TRBJ2-3
clone_size: -
v_call: TRBV28
cdr3_aa: CASSSLGGGGRARTDTQYF
cdr3_nt: TGTGCCAGCAGTTCCCTGGGGGGAGGCGGGAGGGCCAGGACAGATACGCAGTATTTT

d_call: -
j_call: TRBJ1-6
clone_size: -
v_call: TRBV4-2
cdr3_aa: CASSQDRGVSGNSPLHF
cdr3_nt: TGTGCCAGCAGCCAAGATCGCGGAGTCTCGGGGAATTCACCCCTCCACTTT

d_call: TRBD2
j_call: TRBJ2-7
clone_size: -
v_call: TRBV4-1
cdr3_aa: CASSLHSSGTYEQYF
cdr3_nt: TGCGCCAGCAGCCTACACTCTAGCGGAACCTACGAGCAGTACTTC

d_call: TRBD2
j_call: TRBJ2-3
clone_size: -
v_call: TRBV27
cdr3_aa: CASRLPGLAGGGTDTQYF
cdr3_nt: TGTGCCAGCAGACTGCCGGGACTAGCGGGAGGTGGAACAGATACGCAGTATTTT

d_call: TRBD2
j_call: TRBJ2-3
clone_size: -
v_call: TRBV9
cdr3_aa: CASSESGTSASDTQYF
cdr3_nt: TGTGCCAGCAGCGAATCCGGGACTAGCGCCTCAGATACGCAGTATTTT

d_call: -
j_call: TRBJ2-1
clone_size: -
v_call: TRBV19
cdr3_aa: CASSIGQSYNEQFF
cdr3_nt: TGTGCCAGTAGTATAGGACAGAGTTACAATGAGCAGTTCTTC

d_call: -
j_call: TRBJ2-7
clone_size: -
v_call: TRBV27
cdr3_aa: CASSSLTYEQYF
cdr3_nt: TGTGCCAGCAGTTCCCTTACCTACGAGCAGTACTTC

d_call: -
j_call: TRBJ1-1
clone_size: -
v_call: TRBV7-9
cdr3_aa: CASSKQVRTEAFF
cdr3_nt: TGTGCCAGCAGCAAACAGGTTCGGACTGAAGCTTTCTTT